This T cell receptor beta chain emerged from a study of blood T cell repertoires in COVID-19. Study-wide context: Acute and convalescent COVID-19 samples came from the United States, Italy and Spain. PBMCs, B-cell-depleted T cells, or T cells provided the cDNA or gDNA that made up the material.

Germline V lookup: CDR1 LGHNT, CDR2 FRNRAP. The V gene lost 5 bases and the J gene lost 0 bases, with 12 bases spanning the gap. The CDR3 is 15 amino acids. Original processing notes: From reference gene primer amplification, estimates of nucleated cell counts were derived. This table comes from immunoSEQ multiplex PCR, and its TCRdb copy is limited to in-frame clones, with some not included. V, J and clone size are taken as reported in that table, and D and trimming were inferred from the DNA itself. The table records 540,000 or so clones, about 89% of them present only once. One Seattle source followed patients from active infection through their disease course.

The chain recombines TRBV12-5 with TRBJ2-3; the D is unclear. The specimen was peripheral blood. This TCR derives from a woman aged 45 to 65 with COVID-19, enrolled during active disease. Here the CDR3 DNA reads TGTGCTAGTGGTCGCTCAACTTATAGCACAGATACGCAGTATTTT. Its protein is CASGRSTYSTDTQYF.